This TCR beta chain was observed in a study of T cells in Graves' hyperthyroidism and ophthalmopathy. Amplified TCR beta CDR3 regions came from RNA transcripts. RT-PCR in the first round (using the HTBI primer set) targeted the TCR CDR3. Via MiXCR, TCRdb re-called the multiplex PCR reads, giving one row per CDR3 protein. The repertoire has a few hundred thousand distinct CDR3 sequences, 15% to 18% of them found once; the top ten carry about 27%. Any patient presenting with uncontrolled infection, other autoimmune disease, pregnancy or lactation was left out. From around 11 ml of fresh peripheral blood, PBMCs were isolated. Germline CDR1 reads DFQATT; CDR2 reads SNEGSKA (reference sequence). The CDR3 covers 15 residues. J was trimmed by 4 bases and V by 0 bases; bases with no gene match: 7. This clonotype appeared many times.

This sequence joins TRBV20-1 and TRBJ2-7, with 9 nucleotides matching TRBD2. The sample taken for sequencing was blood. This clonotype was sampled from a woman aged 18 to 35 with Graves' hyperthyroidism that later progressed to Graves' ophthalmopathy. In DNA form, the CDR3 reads TGCAGTGCTAGAGATCTGGCGACTAGCGGTTACGAGCAGTACTTC. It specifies CSARDLATSGYEQYF.